The clone carrying this TCR beta chain was recorded only once. The antigen remains unidentified. This sample was included in a study of cytomegalovirus exposure and HLA in healthy donors. Findings and caveats of the study: In a later analysis, V- and J-gene trimming of beta chains associated with a DCLRE1C missense variant, replicated independently. A further, later analysis showed that HLA-associated TCR beta chains (compared with equally common others) were more clonally expanded.

The primer mix had 60 Vbeta and 13 Jbeta primers. Repertoires were generated with immunoSEQ multiplex PCR, while TCRdb's copy carries only in-frame clones and drops some. This sample has about 180,000 clones, with 82% found just once. CDR1 MNHEY and CDR2 SMNVEV come from the germline V gene (reference sequence). This CDR3 spans 16 amino acids. V was clipped by 6 bases and J by 4 bases; unmatched bases: 14. V is TRBV27 and J is TRBJ2-7; 8 bases line up with TRBD1. Specimen: PBMCs. This clonotype was sampled from a man in his forties in good health and CMV-seronegative. The CDR3 region is CASSLSTAGGEYEQYF. As DNA, the CDR3 is TGTGCCAGCAGCCTCTCAACGGCAGGGGGCGAATACGAGCAGTACTTC.